These T cell receptor beta chains were read from a single sample in a study of OX40 agonist ivuxolimab in advanced cancers. Measured with immunoSEQ multiplex PCR; TCRdb has only the in-frame clones, and not every one. The profile shows around 48,000 clones, 75% to 80% of them singletons. The starting material was CD4+ or CD8+ T cells sorted from blood, obtained in a trial of the OX40 agonist ivuxolimab. Source of these receptors: an adult with an advanced solid tumor such as melanoma, head and neck, liver or kidney cancer. The CDR3 runs from the conserved cysteine through the conserved F or W. The D gene is left open where the match is weak. Not all rows give a size; the values are once, few, many and, for expanded clones, a class.

J gene: TRBJ2-7; clone size: NA; CDR3 length: 15; D gene: NA; V gene: TRBV27; CDR3 DNA: TGTGCCAGCGCCCTAAGGGAGGCAGGGCCCTACGAGCAGTACTTC; CDR3 protein: CASALREAGPYEQYF
J gene: TRBJ2-4; clone size: NA; CDR3 length: 14; D gene: NA; V gene: TRBV6-1; CDR3 DNA: TGTGCCAGCAGGCAGGGGGGGCTCACCGACATTCAGTACTTC; CDR3 protein: CASRQGGLTDIQYF
J gene: TRBJ2-7; clone size: NA; CDR3 length: 15; D gene: TRBD1; V gene: TRBV6-1; CDR3 DNA: TGTGCCAGCAGAGAATGGGGACAGGGGGTTTACGAGCAGTACTTC; CDR3 protein: CASREWGQGVYEQYF
J gene: TRBJ1-1; clone size: once; CDR3 length: 14; D gene: TRBD1; V gene: TRBV5-4; CDR3 DNA: TGTGCCAGCAGCCTAGGGACAGGGAGGACTGAAGCTTTCTTT; CDR3 protein: CASSLGTGRTEAFF
J gene: TRBJ2-1; clone size: NA; CDR3 length: 16; D gene: NA; V gene: TRBV7-6; CDR3 DNA: TGTGCCAGCAGCCCGACTAGCTCAGGGGCTTACAATGAGCAGTTCTTC; CDR3 protein: CASSPTSSGAYNEQFF
J gene: TRBJ1-2; clone size: NA; CDR3 length: 16; D gene: NA; V gene: TRBV5-5; CDR3 DNA: TGTGCCAGCAGCTTGACTGGGGGATCTGGGAACTATGGCTACACCTTC; CDR3 protein: CASSLTGGSGNYGYTF
J gene: TRBJ2-7; clone size: NA; CDR3 length: 13; D gene: TRBD1; V gene: TRBV6-1; CDR3 DNA: TGTGCCAGCACCCGATACACAGGGGGCGAGCAGTACTTC; CDR3 protein: CASTRYTGGEQYF
J gene: TRBJ2-5; clone size: once; CDR3 length: 13; D gene: TRBD2; V gene: TRBV15; CDR3 DNA: TGTGCCACCAGAACAGCGGGGCAAGAGACCCAGTACTTC; CDR3 protein: CATRTAGQETQYF
J gene: TRBJ1-6; clone size: NA; CDR3 length: 17; D gene: TRBD1; V gene: TRBV10-3; CDR3 DNA: TGTGCCATCAGTGAGTCGGCGGGAAGGGGGCTCAATTCACCCCTCCACTTT; CDR3 protein: CAISESAGRGLNSPLHF
J gene: TRBJ2-1; clone size: NA; CDR3 length: 19; D gene: TRBD2; V gene: TRBV5-4; CDR3 DNA: TGTGCCAGCAGGACGGTTAGCCTAGCGGGACGGGTCACCTACAATGAGCAGTTCTTC; CDR3 protein: CASRTVSLAGRVTYNEQFF
J gene: TRBJ2-7; clone size: NA; CDR3 length: 16; D gene: NA; V gene: TRBV10-2; CDR3 DNA: TGCGCCAGCAGTGACCCCGGCTGGGGGGCGGGTTACGAGCAGTACTTC; CDR3 protein: CASSDPGWGAGYEQYF
J gene: TRBJ2-3; clone size: NA; CDR3 length: 15; D gene: TRBD2; V gene: TRBV5-4; CDR3 DNA: TGTGCCAGCAGCTCCTACGGGAGGTCTACAGATACGCAGTATTTT; CDR3 protein: CASSSYGRSTDTQYF
J gene: TRBJ1-5; clone size: NA; CDR3 length: 16; D gene: NA; V gene: TRBV28; CDR3 DNA: TGTGCCAGCAGTTTTTATGGCAGCATTTACAATCAGCCCCAGCATTTT; CDR3 protein: CASSFYGSIYNQPQHF
J gene: TRBJ1-4; clone size: NA; CDR3 length: 13; D gene: TRBD1; V gene: TRBV7-9; CDR3 DNA: TGTGCCAGCAGCCGACAGGGTGGAGAAAAACTGTTTTTT; CDR3 protein: CASSRQGGEKLFF
J gene: TRBJ2-7; clone size: few; CDR3 length: 14; D gene: TRBD1; V gene: TRBV6-5; CDR3 DNA: TGTGCCAGCAGTGTAGGGGGCAGCTCCTACGAGCAGTACTTC; CDR3 protein: CASSVGGSSYEQYF
J gene: TRBJ2-7; clone size: NA; CDR3 length: 12; D gene: NA; V gene: TRBV4-2; CDR3 DNA: TGTGCCAGCAGCTTGAACATCTACGAGCAGTACTTC; CDR3 protein: CASSLNIYEQYF
J gene: TRBJ1-3; clone size: few; CDR3 length: 19; D gene: TRBD1; V gene: TRBV4-1; CDR3 DNA: TGCGCCAGCAGCCGAACCCTAACGGGACAGGGTAGCTCTGGAAACACCATATATTTT; CDR3 protein: CASSRTLTGQGSSGNTIYF
J gene: TRBJ1-2; clone size: NA; CDR3 length: 13; D gene: NA; V gene: TRBV27; CDR3 DNA: TGTGCCAGCAGACCGACTCGGTTAGGCGGCTACACCTTC; CDR3 protein: CASRPTRLGGYTF
J gene: TRBJ2-1; clone size: NA; CDR3 length: 16; D gene: NA; V gene: TRBV18; CDR3 DNA: TGTGCCAGCTCACCACAGGGAGGGGGCGTGCACAATGAGCAGTTCTTC; CDR3 protein: CASSPQGGGVHNEQFF
J gene: TRBJ2-7; clone size: NA; CDR3 length: 12; D gene: TRBD2; V gene: TRBV2; CDR3 DNA: TGTGCCGGGGGGGGACTAGCTTACGAGCAGTACTTC; CDR3 protein: CAGGGLAYEQYF
J gene: TRBJ1-6; clone size: NA; CDR3 length: 14; D gene: NA; V gene: TRBV15; CDR3 DNA: TGTGCCACCAGCAGAGGGGGGGTAAATTCACCCCTCCACTTT; CDR3 protein: CATSRGGVNSPLHF
J gene: TRBJ1-1; clone size: NA; CDR3 length: 15; D gene: TRBD1; V gene: TRBV5-1; CDR3 DNA: TGCGCCAGCAGCTCGGGACAGGGGGCGAGGACTGAAGCTTTCTTT; CDR3 protein: CASSSGQGARTEAFF
J gene: TRBJ1-1; clone size: NA; CDR3 length: 14; D gene: NA; V gene: TRBV18; CDR3 DNA: TGTGCCAGCTCACAATTATCGGGGGACCAAGAAGCTTTCTTT; CDR3 protein: CASSQLSGDQEAFF
J gene: TRBJ2-7; clone size: NA; CDR3 length: 15; D gene: TRBD2; V gene: TRBV6-1; CDR3 DNA: TGTGCCAGCAGATTGGGACTAGCGGGAGGACACGAGCAGTACTTC; CDR3 protein: CASRLGLAGGHEQYF
J gene: TRBJ2-5; clone size: NA; CDR3 length: 16; D gene: NA; V gene: TRBV5-1; CDR3 DNA: TGCGCCAGCAGCTTGGCCGGGGGCGGGGTCCAAGAGACCCAGTACTTC; CDR3 protein: CASSLAGGGVQETQYF
J gene: TRBJ2-7; clone size: NA; CDR3 length: 14; D gene: TRBD1; V gene: TRBV6-1; CDR3 DNA: TGTGCCAGCAGACCCTCAGGGGGCACCTACGAGCAGTACTTC; CDR3 protein: CASRPSGGTYEQYF
J gene: TRBJ2-2; clone size: NA; CDR3 length: 16; D gene: TRBD1; V gene: TRBV27; CDR3 DNA: TGTGCCAGCACTCTCCGGGACAGGGGGGTCACCGGGGAGCTGTTTTTT; CDR3 protein: CASTLRDRGVTGELFF
J gene: TRBJ1-2; clone size: NA; CDR3 length: 16; D gene: TRBD1; V gene: TRBV5-6; CDR3 DNA: TGTGCCAGCAGCTTATTACAGGGGGCCCTTAACTATGGCTACACCTTC; CDR3 protein: CASSLLQGALNYGYTF
J gene: TRBJ2-3; clone size: few; CDR3 length: 18; D gene: TRBD2; V gene: TRBV5-1; CDR3 DNA: TGCGCCAGCAGCTACGGGACTAGCGGGAGGGCCAGCACAGATACGCAGTATTTT; CDR3 protein: CASSYGTSGRASTDTQYF
J gene: TRBJ2-1; clone size: NA; CDR3 length: 16; D gene: NA; V gene: TRBV5-1; CDR3 DNA: TGCGCCAGCAGCCTACCAGGGGGAGGGGGCATCAATGAGCAGTTCTTC; CDR3 protein: CASSLPGGGGINEQFF
J gene: TRBJ1-1; clone size: NA; CDR3 length: 17; D gene: NA; V gene: TRBV18; CDR3 DNA: TGTGCCAGCTCACCACGTGGGACGGGGCCCGGGGACACTGAAGCTTTCTTT; CDR3 protein: CASSPRGTGPGDTEAFF
J gene: TRBJ1-1; clone size: NA; CDR3 length: 13; D gene: NA; V gene: TRBV28; CDR3 DNA: TGTGCCAGCGTCGAGTCGTGGAACACTGAAGCTTTCTTT; CDR3 protein: CASVESWNTEAFF
J gene: TRBJ2-1; clone size: NA; CDR3 length: 15; D gene: TRBD2; V gene: TRBV7-3; CDR3 DNA: TGTGCCAGCAGCACAGTTAGCGGGAGGGCCAATGAGCAGTTCTTC; CDR3 protein: CASSTVSGRANEQFF
J gene: TRBJ1-6; clone size: few; CDR3 length: 14; D gene: TRBD1; V gene: TRBV6-5; CDR3 DNA: TGTGCCAGCAGTTTCCGGGACAGGGCATCACCCCTCCACTTT; CDR3 protein: CASSFRDRASPLHF
J gene: TRBJ2-1; clone size: NA; CDR3 length: 14; D gene: NA; V gene: TRBV6-6; CDR3 DNA: TGTGCCAGCAGTTACGCAGGGAATTACAATGAGCAGTTCTTC; CDR3 protein: CASSYAGNYNEQFF
J gene: TRBJ2-1; clone size: NA; CDR3 length: 16; D gene: NA; V gene: TRBV15; CDR3 DNA: TGTGCCACCAGCAGAGGCCTAGTCGGCTCATACAATGAGCAGTTCTTC; CDR3 protein: CATSRGLVGSYNEQFF
J gene: TRBJ1-6; clone size: NA; CDR3 length: 14; D gene: NA; V gene: TRBV28; CDR3 DNA: TGTGCAAGCCGGGGTCAGTCTTATAATTCACCCCTCCACTTT; CDR3 protein: CASRGQSYNSPLHF
J gene: TRBJ1-3; clone size: NA; CDR3 length: 16; D gene: NA; V gene: TRBV7-9; CDR3 DNA: TGTGCCAGCAGCTTAGTTCCACGAGGGACTGGAAACACCATATATTTT; CDR3 protein: CASSLVPRGTGNTIYF
J gene: TRBJ1-4; clone size: once; CDR3 length: 13; D gene: NA; V gene: TRBV29-1; CDR3 DNA: TGCAGCGTCAAGACAGAGGCGAGAGAAAAACTGTTTTTT; CDR3 protein: CSVKTEAREKLFF
J gene: TRBJ1-3; clone size: NA; CDR3 length: 15; D gene: NA; V gene: TRBV6-5; CDR3 DNA: TGTGCCAGCAGTTACTCCGGGATCGGAGGAAACACCATATATTTT; CDR3 protein: CASSYSGIGGNTIYF
J gene: TRBJ2-7; clone size: once; CDR3 length: 16; D gene: TRBD1; V gene: TRBV11-2; CDR3 DNA: TGTGCCAGCAGCCCCATAAGCCGACAGGGGACGTACGAGCAGTACTTC; CDR3 protein: CASSPISRQGTYEQYF